This is a list of T cell receptor beta chains from one sample in a study of T-cell reconstitution after alpha-beta-depleted transplantation in children. TCRdb fed the PCR reads into MiXCR, producing one record per CDR3 protein. The repertoire holds 70,000 to 95,000 distinct CDR3 sequences, with 15% to 20% as singletons. The specimen was PBMCs, mostly from graft donor cells, collected 360 days after TCRalphabeta/CD19-depleted stem cell transplant. Receptors were obtained from a male patient between 2 and 9 years old who had a stem cell transplant for acute lymphoblastic leukemia, so the T cells may come from the graft donor. CDR3s include the opening cysteine and the closing phenylalanine or tryptophan. D genes are given only for firm matches. Clone size is given for some rows only: seen once, a few or many times, or a class if the clone is expanded.

j_call v_call d_call clone_size cdr3_aa cdr3_nt
TRBJ2-1 TRBV6-1 . few CASSTWRDAYNEQFF TGTGCCAGCAGTACCTGGAGGGACGCCTACAATGAGCAGTTCTTC
TRBJ2-7 TRBV5-1 . few CASSNGRNEQYF TGCGCCAGCAGCAACGGACGGAACGAGCAGTACTTC
TRBJ2-7 TRBV5-6 TRBD2 . CASSGTSGSGQYF TGTGCCAGCAGCGGGACTAGCGGGAGCGGGCAGTACTTC
TRBJ2-7 TRBV2 TRBD1 few CASNKDRWYEQYF TGTGCCAGCAATAAGGACAGGTGGTACGAGCAGTACTTC
TRBJ2-7 TRBV7-9 TRBD2 . CASSFGGAGEQYF TGTGCCAGCAGCTTTGGGGGAGCGGGGGAGCAGTACTTC
TRBJ1-4 TRBV10-3 . . CAIKAGRNEKLFF TGTGCCATCAAGGCTGGTAGAAATGAAAAACTGTTTTTT
TRBJ2-5 TRBV2 TRBD1 few CASRTGTGGAETQYF TGTGCCAGCAGGACCGGGACAGGGGGCGCGGAGACCCAGTACTTC
TRBJ2-1 TRBV7-9 . many CASSLRAGSYNEQFF TGTGCCAGCAGCCTCCGGGCAGGTTCCTACAATGAGCAGTTCTTC
TRBJ2-1 TRBV9 TRBD1 . CASSVGDRVGNEQFF TGTGCCAGCAGCGTAGGGGACAGGGTAGGCAATGAGCAGTTCTTC
TRBJ2-7 TRBV20-1 TRBD2 many CSARDSVAGGPGEQYF TGCAGTGCTAGAGATTCTGTAGCGGGAGGGCCGGGTGAGCAGTACTTC
TRBJ2-3 TRBV24-1 . few CATSDPFASPSPDTQYF TGTGCCACCAGTGATCCCTTTGCTAGCCCTAGCCCAGATACGCAGTATTTT
TRBJ2-1 TRBV29-1 . . CSVGPGVLAAEQFF TGCAGCGTTGGGCCGGGCGTACTAGCCGCTGAGCAGTTCTTC
TRBJ1-2 TRBV5-1 . few CASSDEIYGYTF TGCGCCAGCAGCGACGAGATCTATGGCTACACCTTC
TRBJ2-1 TRBV20-1 TRBD2 many CSARALAVSYNEQFF TGCAGTGCCCGTGCACTAGCGGTCTCCTACAATGAGCAGTTCTTC
TRBJ1-2 TRBV4-1 . many CASSPGDATYGYTF TGCGCCAGCAGCCCTGGAGACGCGACTTATGGCTACACCTTC
TRBJ1-1 TRBV4-2 TRBD1 many CASSPRTGTEAFF TGTGCCAGCAGCCCCAGGACAGGGACTGAAGCTTTCTTT
TRBJ2-1 TRBV7-9 TRBD1 . CASSLVGQYNEQFF TGTGCCAGCAGCTTAGTGGGACAGTACAATGAGCAGTTCTTC
TRBJ2-3 TRBV24-1 . . CATSDLGGSTDTQYF TGTGCCACCAGTGATTTGGGGGGAAGCACAGATACGCAGTATTTT
TRBJ2-1 TRBV5-1 . few CASSLGPPKLNEQFF TGCGCCAGCAGCTTGGGTCCCCCTAAGCTCAATGAGCAGTTCTTC
TRBJ2-3 TRBV10-2 TRBD1 few CASGRRQGNTQYF TGCGCCAGCGGACGACGACAGGGGAATACGCAGTATTTT
TRBJ1-1 TRBV10-3 TRBD1 . CAIRKGAYDTEAFF TGTGCCATCAGGAAGGGGGCTTACGACACTGAAGCTTTCTTT
TRBJ1-2 TRBV12-3/TRBV12-4 TRBD1 few CASSYTGAYGYTF TGTGCCAGCAGCTACACAGGGGCCTATGGCTACACCTTC
TRBJ2-1 TRBV4-1 . . CASSHPQGVDEQFF TGCGCCAGCAGCCACCCTCAAGGGGTTGATGAGCAGTTCTTC
TRBJ2-5 TRBV6-6 . . CASTQGSWETQYF TGTGCCAGCACTCAGGGGAGTTGGGAGACCCAGTACTTC
TRBJ2-7 TRBV9 TRBD2 many CASSVELAGVNEQYF TGTGCCAGCAGCGTAGAACTAGCGGGAGTTAACGAGCAGTACTTC
TRBJ2-7 TRBV25-1 TRBD1 . CASSDRDRGYEQYF TGTGCCAGCAGTGACCGGGACAGGGGTTACGAGCAGTACTTC
TRBJ1-2 TRBV20-1 . few CSASLPGNYGYTF TGCAGTGCTAGTCTGCCGGGTAACTATGGCTACACCTTC
TRBJ2-7 TRBV27 TRBD1 . CASSFGQGGYEQYF TGTGCCAGCAGTTTCGGACAGGGGGGCTACGAGCAGTACTTC
TRBJ1-1 TRBV11-3 . many CASSLNRLNTEAFF TGTGCCAGCAGCTTAAATCGGCTGAACACTGAAGCTTTCTTT
TRBJ2-5 TRBV11-2 TRBD2 few CASSSTLRLADETQYF TGTGCCAGCAGCTCAACCCTAAGACTAGCGGATGAGACCCAGTACTTC
TRBJ2-5 TRBV25-1 . few CASSESSGRETQYF TGTGCCAGCAGTGAATCTTCAGGTCGGGAGACCCAGTACTTC
TRBJ1-6 TRBV12-3/TRBV12-4 . . CASSPGPTYSYNSPLHF TGTGCCAGCAGTCCGGGCCCAACTTACTCCTATAATTCACCCCTCCACTTT
TRBJ2-7 TRBV11-2 TRBD2 . CASSFLAGGSYEQYF TGTGCCAGCAGCTTTTTGGCGGGAGGGTCCTACGAGCAGTACTTC
TRBJ2-1 TRBV7-9 TRBD1 many CASSPQGQGAIGEQFF TGTGCCAGCAGCCCCCAGGGACAGGGGGCGATCGGTGAGCAGTTCTTC